The entry below gives a single T cell receptor beta chain sequence along with its context. Original handling: Estimates of nucleated cell counts were drawn from the amplification of reference gene primers. Clones were sequenced by immunoSEQ multiplex PCR, and TCRdb holds only the in-frame ones, with some missing. For V, J and clone size, that table is used; D and trimming come from the DNA. The table shows roughly 170,000 clones, with 70% to 90% occurring only once. This sample stems from a study of blood T cell repertoires in COVID-19. This CDR3 comprises 15 residues. Trimming left V 2 bases short and J 0 bases short, with 10 bases between. CDR1 LGHNT and CDR2 FRNRAP come from the germline V gene.

Sequencing was done on a sample of peripheral blood. The rearrangement uses TRBV12-5 and TRBJ1-2; the D is unclear. This receptor was identified in a woman aged 45-60 years with COVID-19, enrolled during active disease. This chain's CDR3 is CASGLLRLSNYGYTF. The CDR3 DNA reads as TGTGCTAGTGGTTTGCTTCGTCTTTCTAACTATGGCTACACCTTC.